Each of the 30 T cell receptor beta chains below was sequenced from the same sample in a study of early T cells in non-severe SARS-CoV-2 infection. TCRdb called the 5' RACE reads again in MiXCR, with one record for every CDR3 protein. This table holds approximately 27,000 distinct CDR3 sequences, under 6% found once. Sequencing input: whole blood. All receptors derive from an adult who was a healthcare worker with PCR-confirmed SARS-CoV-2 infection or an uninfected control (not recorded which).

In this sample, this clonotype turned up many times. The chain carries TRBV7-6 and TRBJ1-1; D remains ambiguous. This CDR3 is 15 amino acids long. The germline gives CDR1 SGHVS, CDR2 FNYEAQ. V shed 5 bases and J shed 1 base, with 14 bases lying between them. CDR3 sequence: CASSPESAGNTEAFF. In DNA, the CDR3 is TGTGCCAGCAGCCCCGAGTCGGCCGGGAACACTGAAGCTTTCTTT.

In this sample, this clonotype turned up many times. The chain's CDR3 is CASSLAGQGIHEQFF. The CDR3 nucleotides are TGTGCCAGCAGCTTAGCGGGACAGGGGATCCATGAGCAGTTCTTC. The chain links TRBV7-6 to TRBJ2-1; 10 positions agree with TRBD1. J gave up 8 bases and V 0 bases, and 4 bases lay outside the gene matches. CDR3 length: 15 amino acids. Germline CDR1 SGHVS, CDR2 FNYEAQ.

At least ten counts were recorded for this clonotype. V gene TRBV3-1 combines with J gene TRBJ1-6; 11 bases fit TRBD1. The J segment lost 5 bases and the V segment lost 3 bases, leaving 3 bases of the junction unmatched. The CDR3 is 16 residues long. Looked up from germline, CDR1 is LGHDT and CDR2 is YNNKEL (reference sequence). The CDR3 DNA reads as TGTGCCAGCAGCCACGGACAGGGGGCAAATAATTCACCCCTCCACTTT. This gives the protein CASSHGQGANNSPLHF.

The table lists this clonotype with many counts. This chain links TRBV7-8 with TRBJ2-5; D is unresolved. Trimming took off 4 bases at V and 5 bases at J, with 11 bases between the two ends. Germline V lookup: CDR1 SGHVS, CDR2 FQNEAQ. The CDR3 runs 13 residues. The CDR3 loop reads CASSSGPGETQYF. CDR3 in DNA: TGTGCCAGCAGCTCGGGTCCTGGGGAGACCCAGTACTTC.

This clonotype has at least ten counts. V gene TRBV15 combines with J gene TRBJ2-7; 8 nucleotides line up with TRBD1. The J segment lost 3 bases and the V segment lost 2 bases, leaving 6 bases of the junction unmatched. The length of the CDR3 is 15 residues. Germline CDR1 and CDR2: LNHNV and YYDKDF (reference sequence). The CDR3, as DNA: TGTGCCACCAGCAGATCCGGACAGGGAAACTACGAGCAGTACTTC. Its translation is CATSRSGQGNYEQYF.

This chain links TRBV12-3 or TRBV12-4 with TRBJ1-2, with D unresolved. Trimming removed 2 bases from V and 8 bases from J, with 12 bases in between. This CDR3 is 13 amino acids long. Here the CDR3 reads CASSLSEGAGYTF. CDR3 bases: TGTGCCAGCAGTTTATCCGAGGGCGCCGGCTACACCTTC.

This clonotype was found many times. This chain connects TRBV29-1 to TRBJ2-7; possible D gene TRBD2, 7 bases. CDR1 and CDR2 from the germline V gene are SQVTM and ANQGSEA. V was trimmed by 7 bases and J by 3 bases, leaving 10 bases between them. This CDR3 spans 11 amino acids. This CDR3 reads CSAGGSYEQYF. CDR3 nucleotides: TGCAGCGCGGGGGGCAGCTACGAGCAGTACTTC.

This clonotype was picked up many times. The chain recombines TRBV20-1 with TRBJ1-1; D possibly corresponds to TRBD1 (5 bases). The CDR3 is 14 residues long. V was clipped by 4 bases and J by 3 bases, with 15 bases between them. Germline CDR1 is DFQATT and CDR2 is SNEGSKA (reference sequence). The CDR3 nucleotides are TGCAGTGCTATTCCGGGGGAGGTAGACACTGAAGCTTTCTTT. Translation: CSAIPGEVDTEAFF.

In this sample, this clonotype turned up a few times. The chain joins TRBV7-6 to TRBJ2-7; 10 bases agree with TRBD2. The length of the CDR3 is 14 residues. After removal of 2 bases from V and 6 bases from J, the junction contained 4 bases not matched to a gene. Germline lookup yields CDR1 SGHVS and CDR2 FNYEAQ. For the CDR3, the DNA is TGTGCCAGCAGCTTACCTAGCGGGAGTGGCGAGCAGTACTTC. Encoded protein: CASSLPSGSGEQYF.

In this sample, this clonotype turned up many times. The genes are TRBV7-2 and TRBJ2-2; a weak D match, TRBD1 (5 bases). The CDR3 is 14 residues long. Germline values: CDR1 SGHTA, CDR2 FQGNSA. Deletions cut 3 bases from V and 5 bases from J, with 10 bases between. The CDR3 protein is CASSFDSRTGELFF. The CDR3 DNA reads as TGTGCCAGCAGCTTTGACAGCAGAACCGGGGAGCTGTTTTTT.

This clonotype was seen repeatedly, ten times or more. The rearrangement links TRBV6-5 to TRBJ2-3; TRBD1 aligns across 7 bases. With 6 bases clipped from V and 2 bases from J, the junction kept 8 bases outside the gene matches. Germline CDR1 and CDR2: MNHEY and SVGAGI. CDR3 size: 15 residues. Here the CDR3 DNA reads TGTGCCAGCAGCCCAGGACAGGCATACACAGATACGCAGTATTTT. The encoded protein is CASSPGQAYTDTQYF.

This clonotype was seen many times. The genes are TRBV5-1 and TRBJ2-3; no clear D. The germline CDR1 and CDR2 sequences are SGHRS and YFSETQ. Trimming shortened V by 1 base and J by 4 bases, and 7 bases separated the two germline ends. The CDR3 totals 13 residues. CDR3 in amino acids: CASSLSLSDTQYF. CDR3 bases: TGCGCCAGCAGCTTGTCACTTTCAGATACGCAGTATTTT.

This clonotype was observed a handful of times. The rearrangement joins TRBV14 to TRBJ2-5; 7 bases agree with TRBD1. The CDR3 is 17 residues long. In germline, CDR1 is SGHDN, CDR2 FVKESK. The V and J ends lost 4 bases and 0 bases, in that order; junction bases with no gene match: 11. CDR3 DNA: TGTGCCAGCAGCCCCTGGGGGTCAGGGGGATACCAAGAGACCCAGTACTTC. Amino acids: CASSPWGSGGYQETQYF.

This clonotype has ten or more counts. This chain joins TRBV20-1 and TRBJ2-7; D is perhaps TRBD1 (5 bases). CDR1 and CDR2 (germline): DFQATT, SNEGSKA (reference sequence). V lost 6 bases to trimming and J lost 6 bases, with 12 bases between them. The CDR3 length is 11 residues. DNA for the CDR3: TGCAGTGCCTTGCAGGGTACCGAGCAGTACTTC. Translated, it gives CSALQGTEQYF.

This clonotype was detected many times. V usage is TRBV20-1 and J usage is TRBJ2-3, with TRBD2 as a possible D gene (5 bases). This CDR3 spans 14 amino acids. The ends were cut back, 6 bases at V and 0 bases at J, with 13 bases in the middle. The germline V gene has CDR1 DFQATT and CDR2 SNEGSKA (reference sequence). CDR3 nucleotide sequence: TGCAGTGCCCACGAGGCTAGCAGCACAGATACGCAGTATTTT. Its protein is CSAHEASSTDTQYF.

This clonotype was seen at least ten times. The DNA for the CDR3 is TGTGCCATCCGGTCGGGATTTGAAAGCAATCAGCCCCAGCATTTT. Amino acid sequence: CAIRSGFESNQPQHF. The chain links TRBV10-3 to TRBJ1-5; D remains unclear. V was shortened by 8 bases and J by 1 base, with 15 bases between the two germline ends. The length of the CDR3 is 15 residues. Germline-derived CDR1 and CDR2 are ENHRY and SYGVKD.

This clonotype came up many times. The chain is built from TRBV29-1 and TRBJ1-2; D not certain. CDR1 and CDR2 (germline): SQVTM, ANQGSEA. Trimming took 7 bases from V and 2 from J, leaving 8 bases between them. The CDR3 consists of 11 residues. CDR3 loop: CSAGTNYGYTF. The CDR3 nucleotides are TGCAGCGCGGGAACCAACTATGGCTACACCTTC.

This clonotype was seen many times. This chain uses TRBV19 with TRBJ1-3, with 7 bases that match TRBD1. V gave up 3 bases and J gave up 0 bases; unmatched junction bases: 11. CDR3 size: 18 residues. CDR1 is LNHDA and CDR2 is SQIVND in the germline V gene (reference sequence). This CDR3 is CASSIPRQGTSSGNTIYF. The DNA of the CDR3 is TGTGCCAGTAGTATCCCCCGACAGGGAACGAGCTCTGGAAACACCATATATTTT.

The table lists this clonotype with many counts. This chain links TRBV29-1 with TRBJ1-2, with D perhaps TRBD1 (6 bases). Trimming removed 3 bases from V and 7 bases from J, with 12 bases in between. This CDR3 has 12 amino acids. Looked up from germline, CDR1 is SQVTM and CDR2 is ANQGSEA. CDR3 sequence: CSVDRGAFGYTF. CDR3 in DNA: TGCAGCGTTGACCGGGGGGCATTTGGCTACACCTTC. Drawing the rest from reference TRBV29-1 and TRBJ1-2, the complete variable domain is SAVISQKPSRDICQRGTSLTIQCQVDSQVTMMFWYRQQPGQSLTLIATANQGSEATYESGFVIDKFPISRPNLTFSTLTVSNMSPEDSSIYLCSVDRGAFGYTFGSGTRLTVV.

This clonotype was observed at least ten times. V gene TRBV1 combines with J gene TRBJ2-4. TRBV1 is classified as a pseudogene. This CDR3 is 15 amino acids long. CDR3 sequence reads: CTSSQESVAKNIQYF. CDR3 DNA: TGCACCAGCAGCCAAGAGTCCGTAGCCAAAAACATTCAGTACTTC.

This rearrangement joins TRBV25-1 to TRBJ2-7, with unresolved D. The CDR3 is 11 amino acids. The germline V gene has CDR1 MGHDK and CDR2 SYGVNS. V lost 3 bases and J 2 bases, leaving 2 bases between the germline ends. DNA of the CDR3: TGTGCCAGCAGTGACCCCTACGAGCAGTACTTC. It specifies CASSDPYEQYF.

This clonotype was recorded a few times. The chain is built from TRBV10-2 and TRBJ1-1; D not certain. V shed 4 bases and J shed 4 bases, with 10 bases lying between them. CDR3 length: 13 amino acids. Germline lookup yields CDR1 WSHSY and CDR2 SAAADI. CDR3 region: CASSALRGTEAFF. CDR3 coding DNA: TGCGCCAGCAGTGCTTTACGGGGCACTGAAGCTTTCTTT.

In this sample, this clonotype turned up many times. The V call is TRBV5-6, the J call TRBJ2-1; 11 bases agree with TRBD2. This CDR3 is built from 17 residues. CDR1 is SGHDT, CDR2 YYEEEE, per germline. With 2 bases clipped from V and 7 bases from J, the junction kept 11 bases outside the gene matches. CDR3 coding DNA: TGTGCCAGCAGCTTAACCCTCACTAGCGGGAGTTATAATGAGCAGTTCTTC. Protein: CASSLTLTSGSYNEQFF. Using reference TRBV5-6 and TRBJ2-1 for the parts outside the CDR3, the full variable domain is DAGVTQSPTHLIKTRGQQVTLRCSPKSGHDTVSWYQQALGQGPQFIFQYYEEEERQRGNFPDRFSGHQFPNYSSELNVNALLLGDSALYLCASSLTLTSGSYNEQFFGPGTRLTVL.

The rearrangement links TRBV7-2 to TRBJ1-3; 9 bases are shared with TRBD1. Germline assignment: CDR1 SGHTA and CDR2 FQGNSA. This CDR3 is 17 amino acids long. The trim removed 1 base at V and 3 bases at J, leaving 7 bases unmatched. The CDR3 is CASSLEQGAMDGNTIYF. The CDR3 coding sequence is TGTGCCAGCAGCTTAGAACAGGGGGCGATGGATGGAAACACCATATATTTT.

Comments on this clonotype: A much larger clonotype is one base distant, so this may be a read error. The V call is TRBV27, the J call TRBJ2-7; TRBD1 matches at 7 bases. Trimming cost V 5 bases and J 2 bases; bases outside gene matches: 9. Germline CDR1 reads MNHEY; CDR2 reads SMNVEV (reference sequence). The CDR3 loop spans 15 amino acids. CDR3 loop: CASSESQTGPYEQYF. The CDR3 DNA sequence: TGTGCCAGCAGTGAAAGTCAGACAGGGCCCTACGAGCAGTACTTC.

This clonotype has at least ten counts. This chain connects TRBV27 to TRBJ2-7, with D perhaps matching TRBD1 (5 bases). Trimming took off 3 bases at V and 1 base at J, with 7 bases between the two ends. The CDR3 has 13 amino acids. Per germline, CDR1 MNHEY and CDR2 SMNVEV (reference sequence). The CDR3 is CASSFHRSYEQYF. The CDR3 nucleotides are TGTGCCAGCAGTTTTCACAGGTCCTACGAGCAGTACTTC.

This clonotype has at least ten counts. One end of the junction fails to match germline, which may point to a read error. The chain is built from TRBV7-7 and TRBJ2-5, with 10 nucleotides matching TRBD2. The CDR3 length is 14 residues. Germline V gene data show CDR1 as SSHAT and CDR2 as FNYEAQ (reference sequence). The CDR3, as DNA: TGTGCTAGCAGCCCGCCTGGGACTAGCGTGACCCAGTACTTC. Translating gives CASSPPGTSVTQYF. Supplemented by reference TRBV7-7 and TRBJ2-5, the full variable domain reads GAGVSQSPRYKVTKRGQDVTLRCDPISSHATLYWYQQALGQGPEFLTYFNYEAQPDKSGLPSDRFSAERPEGSISTLTIQRTEQRDSAMYRCASSPPGTSVTQYFGPGTRLLVL.

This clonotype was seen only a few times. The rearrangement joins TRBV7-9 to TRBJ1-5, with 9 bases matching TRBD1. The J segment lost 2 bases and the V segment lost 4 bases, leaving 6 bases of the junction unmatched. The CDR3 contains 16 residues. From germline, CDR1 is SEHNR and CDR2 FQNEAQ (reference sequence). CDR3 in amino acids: CASSSGTGRGNQPQHF. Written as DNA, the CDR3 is TGTGCCAGCAGCTCCGGGACAGGGAGAGGCAATCAGCCCCAGCATTTT.

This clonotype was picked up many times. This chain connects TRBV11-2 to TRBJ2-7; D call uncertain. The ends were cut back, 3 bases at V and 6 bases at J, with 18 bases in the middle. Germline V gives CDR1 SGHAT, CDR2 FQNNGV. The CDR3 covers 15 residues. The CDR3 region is CASSFRPDGVPEQYF. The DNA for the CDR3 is TGTGCCAGCAGCTTTCGCCCGGACGGCGTTCCCGAGCAGTACTTC. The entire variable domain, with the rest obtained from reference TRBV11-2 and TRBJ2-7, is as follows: EAGVAQSPRYKIIEKRQSVAFWCNPISGHATLYWYQQILGQGPKLLIQFQNNGVVDDSQLPKDRFSAERLKGVDSTLKIQPAKLEDSAVYLCASSFRPDGVPEQYFGPGTRLTVT.

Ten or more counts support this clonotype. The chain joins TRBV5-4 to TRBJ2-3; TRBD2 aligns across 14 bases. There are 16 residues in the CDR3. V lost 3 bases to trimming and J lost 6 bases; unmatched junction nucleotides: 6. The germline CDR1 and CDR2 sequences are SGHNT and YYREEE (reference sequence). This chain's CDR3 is CASSSRLAGGPDTQYF. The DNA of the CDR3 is TGTGCCAGCAGCTCCCGACTAGCGGGGGGGCCGGATACGCAGTATTTT.